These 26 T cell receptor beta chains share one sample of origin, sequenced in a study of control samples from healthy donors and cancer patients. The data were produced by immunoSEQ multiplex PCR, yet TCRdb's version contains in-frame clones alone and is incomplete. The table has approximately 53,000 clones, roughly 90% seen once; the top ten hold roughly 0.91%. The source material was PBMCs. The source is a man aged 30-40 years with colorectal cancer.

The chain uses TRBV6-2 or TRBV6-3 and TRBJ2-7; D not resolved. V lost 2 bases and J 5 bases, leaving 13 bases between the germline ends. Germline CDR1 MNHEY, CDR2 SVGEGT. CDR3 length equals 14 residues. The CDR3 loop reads CASSYIQFHHEQYF. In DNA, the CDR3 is TGTGCCAGCAGTTACATACAGTTTCACCACGAGCAGTACTTC.

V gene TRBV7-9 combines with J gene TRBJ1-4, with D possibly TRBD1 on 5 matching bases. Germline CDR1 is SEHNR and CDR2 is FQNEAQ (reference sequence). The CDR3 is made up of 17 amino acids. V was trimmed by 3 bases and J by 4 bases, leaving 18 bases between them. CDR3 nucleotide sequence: TGTGCCAGCAGCTTTAGGGGTGAGGGCCGCCTTAATGAAAAACTGTTTTTT. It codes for CASSFRGEGRLNEKLFF.

CDR3 nucleotides: TGTGCCATCAGCAAGACAGGGGGCGGGCAGCCCCAGCATTTT. Its protein is CAISKTGGGQPQHF. The chain joins TRBV10-3 to TRBJ1-5, with 10 bases aligning to TRBD1. The length of the CDR3 is 14 residues. Germline loops: CDR1 ENHRY, CDR2 SYGVKD. Trimming took 6 bases from V and 7 from J; bases not matched to a gene: 6.

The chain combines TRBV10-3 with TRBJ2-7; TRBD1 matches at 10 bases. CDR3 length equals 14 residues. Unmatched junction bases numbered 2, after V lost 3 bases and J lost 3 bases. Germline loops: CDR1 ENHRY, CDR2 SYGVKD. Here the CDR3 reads CAISEGDRGYEQYF. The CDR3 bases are TGTGCCATCAGTGAAGGGGACAGGGGCTACGAGCAGTACTTC.

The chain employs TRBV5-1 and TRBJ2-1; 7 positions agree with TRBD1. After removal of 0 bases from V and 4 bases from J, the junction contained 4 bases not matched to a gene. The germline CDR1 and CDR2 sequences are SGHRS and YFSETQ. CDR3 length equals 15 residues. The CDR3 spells CASSLVTGTYNEQFF. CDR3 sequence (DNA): TGCGCCAGCAGCTTGGTGACAGGGACATACAATGAGCAGTTCTTC.

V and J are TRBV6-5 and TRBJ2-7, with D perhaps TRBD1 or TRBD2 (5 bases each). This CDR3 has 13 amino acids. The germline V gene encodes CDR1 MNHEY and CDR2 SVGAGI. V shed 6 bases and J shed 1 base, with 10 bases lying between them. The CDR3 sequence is CASSSGPSYEQYV. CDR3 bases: TGTGCCAGCAGCTCGGGACCTTCCTACGAGCAGTACGTC.

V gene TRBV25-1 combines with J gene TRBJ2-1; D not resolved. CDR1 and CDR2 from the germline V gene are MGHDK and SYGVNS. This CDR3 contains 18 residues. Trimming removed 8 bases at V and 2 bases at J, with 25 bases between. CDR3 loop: CASSGLSTGPMTYNEQFF. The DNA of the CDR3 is TGTGCCAGCTCCGGCCTATCAACCGGGCCGATGACCTACAATGAGCAGTTCTTC.

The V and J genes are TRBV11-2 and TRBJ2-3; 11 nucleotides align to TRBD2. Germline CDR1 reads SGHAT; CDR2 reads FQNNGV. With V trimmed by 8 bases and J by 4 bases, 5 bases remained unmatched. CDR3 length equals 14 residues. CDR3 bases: TGTGCCAGCCGGATTAGCGGGGGGGCAGATACGCAGTATTTT. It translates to CASRISGGADTQYF.

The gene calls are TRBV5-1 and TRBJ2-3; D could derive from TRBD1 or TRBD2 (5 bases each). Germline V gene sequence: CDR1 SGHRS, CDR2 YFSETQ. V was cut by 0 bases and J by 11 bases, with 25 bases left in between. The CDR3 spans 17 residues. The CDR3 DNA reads TGCGCCAGCAGCTTGGAATACGGGGCCCTGCGCTCCCGTAAGCAGTATTTT. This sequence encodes CASSLEYGALRSRKQYF.

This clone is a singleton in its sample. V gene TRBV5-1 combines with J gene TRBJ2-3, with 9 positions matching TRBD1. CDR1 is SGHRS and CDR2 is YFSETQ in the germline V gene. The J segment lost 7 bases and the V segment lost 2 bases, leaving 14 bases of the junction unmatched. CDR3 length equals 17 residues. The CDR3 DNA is TGCGCCAGCAGCTTTTACCGACAGGGGGTGAACTGGAATACGCAGTATTTT. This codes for CASSFYRQGVNWNTQYF.

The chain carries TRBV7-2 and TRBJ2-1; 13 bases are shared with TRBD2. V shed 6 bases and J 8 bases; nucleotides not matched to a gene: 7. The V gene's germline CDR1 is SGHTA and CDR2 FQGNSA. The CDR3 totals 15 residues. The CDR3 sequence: CASSSTSGGAHEQFF. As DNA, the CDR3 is TGTGCCAGCAGTTCCACTAGCGGGGGGGCCCATGAGCAGTTCTTC.

In DNA, the CDR3 is TGCAGCGTTGAAGATATGGGTCTTGGGGGGGAGCAGTACTTC. Amino acid sequence: CSVEDMGLGGEQYF. The chain employs TRBV29-1 and TRBJ2-7, with a tentative D call TRBD2 (6 bases). The V gene lost 0 bases and the J gene lost 7 bases, with 16 bases spanning the gap. The CDR3 covers 14 residues. Germline loops: CDR1 SQVTM, CDR2 ANQGSEA.

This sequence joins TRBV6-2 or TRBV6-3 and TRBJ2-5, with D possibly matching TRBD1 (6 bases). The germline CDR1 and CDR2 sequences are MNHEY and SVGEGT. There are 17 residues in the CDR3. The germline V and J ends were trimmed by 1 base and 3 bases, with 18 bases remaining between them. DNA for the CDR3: TGTGCCAGCAGTTACTATGAAGTCCGGGACAATGAAGAGACCCAGTACTTC. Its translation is CASSYYEVRDNEETQYF.

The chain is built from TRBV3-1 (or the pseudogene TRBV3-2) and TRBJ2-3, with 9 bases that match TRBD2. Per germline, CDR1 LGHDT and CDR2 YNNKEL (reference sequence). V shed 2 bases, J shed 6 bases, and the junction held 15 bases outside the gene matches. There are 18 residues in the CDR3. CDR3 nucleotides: TGTGCCAGCAGCCAACTCCTCTTCCGCGGGGGGGCATTTGATACGCAGTATTTT. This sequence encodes CASSQLLFRGGAFDTQYF.

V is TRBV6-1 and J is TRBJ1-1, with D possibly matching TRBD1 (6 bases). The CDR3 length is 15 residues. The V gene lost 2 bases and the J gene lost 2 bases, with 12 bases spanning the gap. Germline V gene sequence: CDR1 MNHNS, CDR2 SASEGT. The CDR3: CASSEMGGTNTEAFF. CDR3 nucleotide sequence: TGTGCCAGCAGTGAAATGGGGGGGACAAACACTGAAGCTTTCTTT.

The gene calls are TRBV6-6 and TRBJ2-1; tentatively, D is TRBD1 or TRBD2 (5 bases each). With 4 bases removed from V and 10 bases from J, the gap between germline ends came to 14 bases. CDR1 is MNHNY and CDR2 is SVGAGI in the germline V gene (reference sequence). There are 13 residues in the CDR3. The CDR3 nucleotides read TGTGCCAGCAGTTCCGTTCCGAGGGGAGAGCAGTTCTTC. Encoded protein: CASSSVPRGEQFF.

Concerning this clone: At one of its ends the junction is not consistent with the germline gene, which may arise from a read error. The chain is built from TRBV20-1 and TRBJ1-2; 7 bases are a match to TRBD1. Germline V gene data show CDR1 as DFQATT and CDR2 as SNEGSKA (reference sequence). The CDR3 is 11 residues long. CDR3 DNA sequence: TGCAGTGCTCGAGACAGGGCTGGCTACACCTTC. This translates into CSARDRAGYTF.

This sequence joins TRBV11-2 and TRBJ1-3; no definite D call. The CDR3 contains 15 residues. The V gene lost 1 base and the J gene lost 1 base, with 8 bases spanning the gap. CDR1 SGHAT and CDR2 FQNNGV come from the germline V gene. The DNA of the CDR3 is TGTGCCAGCAGCTTAGGCTCAGGTTCTGGAAACACCATATATTTT. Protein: CASSLGSGSGNTIYF.

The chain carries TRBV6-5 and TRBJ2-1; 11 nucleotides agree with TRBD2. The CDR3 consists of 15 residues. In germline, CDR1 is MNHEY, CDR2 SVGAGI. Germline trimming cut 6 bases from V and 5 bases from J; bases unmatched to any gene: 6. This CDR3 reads CASSYLAGGHNEQFF. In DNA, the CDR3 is TGTGCCAGCAGCTACCTAGCGGGGGGACACAATGAGCAGTTCTTC.

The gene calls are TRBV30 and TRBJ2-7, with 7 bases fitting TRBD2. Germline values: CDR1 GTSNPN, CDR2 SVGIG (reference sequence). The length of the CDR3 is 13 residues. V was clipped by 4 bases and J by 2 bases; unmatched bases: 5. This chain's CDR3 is CAWTGREAYEQYF. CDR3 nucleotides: TGTGCCTGGACGGGACGGGAGGCCTACGAGCAGTACTTC.

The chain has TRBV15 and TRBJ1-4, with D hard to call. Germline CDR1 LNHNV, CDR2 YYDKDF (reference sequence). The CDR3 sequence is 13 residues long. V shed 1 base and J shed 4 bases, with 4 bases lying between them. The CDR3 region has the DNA TGTGCCACCAGCAGAGTCGGTAATGAAAAACTGTTTTTT. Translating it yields CATSRVGNEKLFF. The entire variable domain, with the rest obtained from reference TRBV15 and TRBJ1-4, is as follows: DAMVIQNPRYQVTQFGKPVTLSCSQTLNHNVMYWYQQKSSQAPKLLFHYYDKDFNNEADTPDNFQSRRPNTSFCFLDIRSPGLGDTAMYLCATSRVGNEKLFFGSGTQLSVL.

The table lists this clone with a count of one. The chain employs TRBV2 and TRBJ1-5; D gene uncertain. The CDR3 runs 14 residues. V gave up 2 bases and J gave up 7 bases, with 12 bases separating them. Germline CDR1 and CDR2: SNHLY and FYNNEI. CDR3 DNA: TGTGCCAGCAGTGAAACGGGATGGGCCCAGCCCCAGCATTTT. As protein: CASSETGWAQPQHF.

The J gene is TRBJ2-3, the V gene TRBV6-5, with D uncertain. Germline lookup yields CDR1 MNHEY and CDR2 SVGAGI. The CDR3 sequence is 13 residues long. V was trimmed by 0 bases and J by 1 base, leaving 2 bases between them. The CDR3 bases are TGTGCCAGCAGTTACTCGGGCACAGATACGCAGTATTTT. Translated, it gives CASSYSGTDTQYF.

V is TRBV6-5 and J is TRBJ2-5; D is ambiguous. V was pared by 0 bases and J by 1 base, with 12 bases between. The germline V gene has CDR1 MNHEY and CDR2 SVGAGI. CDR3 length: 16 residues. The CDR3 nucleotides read TGTGCCAGCAGTTACTCGATACCCCCTACCCAAGAGACCCAGTACTTC. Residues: CASSYSIPPTQETQYF.

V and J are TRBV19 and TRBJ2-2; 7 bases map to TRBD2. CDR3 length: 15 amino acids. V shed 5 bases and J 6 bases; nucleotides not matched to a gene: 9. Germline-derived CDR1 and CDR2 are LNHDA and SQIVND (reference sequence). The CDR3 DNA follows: TGTGCCAGTAGTTCATCCGCGGGGGAAGCCGGGGAGCTGTTTTTT. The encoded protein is CASSSSAGEAGELFF.

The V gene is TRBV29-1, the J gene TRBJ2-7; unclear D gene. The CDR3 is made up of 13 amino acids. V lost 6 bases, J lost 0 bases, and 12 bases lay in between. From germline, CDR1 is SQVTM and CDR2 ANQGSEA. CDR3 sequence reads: CSVRSVSSYEQYF. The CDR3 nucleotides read TGCAGCGTCCGATCAGTCAGCTCCTACGAGCAGTACTTC.